This TCR beta chain was observed in a study of response to subunit inactivated influenza vaccine. This CDR3 spans 15 amino acids. Trimming took off 0 bases at V and 2 bases at J, with 10 bases between the two ends. Germline assignment: CDR1 LGHNA and CDR2 YNFKEQ. Using its own MiXCR run on the RT-PCR reads, TCRdb lists one record per CDR3 protein. This sample carries hundreds of thousands of distinct CDR3 sequences, under 9% of them seen once, and the ten largest clones take approximately 13%. This clonotype was observed many times. The chain joins TRBV4-2 to TRBJ1-1; D perhaps matches TRBD1 (5 bases). Material: PBMCs from blood, obtained around 25 months after vaccination. The receptor was derived from a man aged 45 to 70 who received an inactivated influenza vaccine. The CDR3 DNA sequence: TGTGCCAGCAGCCAAGATGGGACGGCAAACACTGAAGCTTTCTTT. It specifies CASSQDGTANTEAFF.